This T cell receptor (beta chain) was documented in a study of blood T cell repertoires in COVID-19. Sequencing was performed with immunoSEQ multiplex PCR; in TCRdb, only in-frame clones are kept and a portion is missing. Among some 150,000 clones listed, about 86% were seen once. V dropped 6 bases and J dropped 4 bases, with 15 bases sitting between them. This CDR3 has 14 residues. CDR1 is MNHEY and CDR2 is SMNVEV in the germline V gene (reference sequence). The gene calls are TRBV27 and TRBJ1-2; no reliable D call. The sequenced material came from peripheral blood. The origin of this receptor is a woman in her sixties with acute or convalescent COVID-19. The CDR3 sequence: CASRGPGEIYGYTF. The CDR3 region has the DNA TGTGCCAGCAGGGGCCCGGGAGAGATCTATGGCTACACCTTC.